The 11 T cell receptor beta chains below come from one sample, sequenced in a study of identical twins. TCRdb re-called the 5' RACE reads with MiXCR, one entry per CDR3 protein. The sample records 450,000 to 500,000 distinct CDR3 sequences, roughly an eighth being singletons. The sample was also linked to a second study, of yellow fever vaccine responses in identical twins.

The sequenced sample consisted of CD4+ T cells sorted from blood. The receptors derive from a woman aged 18-29 years in good health.

This clonotype came up a few times. The J gene is TRBJ2-2, the V gene TRBV10-3, with a tentative D call TRBD2 (5 bases). The CDR3 runs 15 residues. Germline V lookup: CDR1 ENHRY, CDR2 SYGVKD. Trimming shortened V by 8 bases and J by 7 bases, and 20 bases separated the two germline ends. CDR3 DNA sequence: TGTGCCATCGGCCCGGGAACGGTACAAGGCGGGGAGCTGTTTTTT. Translating gives CAIGPGTVQGGELFF.

This clonotype was observed at least ten times. The V gene is TRBV5-1, the J gene TRBJ2-7; tentative D call: TRBD1 (6 bases). Germline CDR1 SGHRS, CDR2 YFSETQ. The CDR3 totals 13 residues. V gave up 0 bases and J gave up 9 bases, with 13 bases separating them. The CDR3 spells CASSLEGQSGQYF. CDR3 DNA sequence: TGCGCCAGCAGCTTGGAAGGACAGTCCGGGCAGTACTTC.

The V and J genes are TRBV5-1 and TRBJ2-5; 7 bases are shared with TRBD2. CDR1 and CDR2 (germline): SGHRS, YFSETQ. V was clipped by 4 bases and J by 5 bases; unmatched bases: 17. The CDR3 length is 17 residues. The CDR3 DNA reads TGCGCCAGCAGCCCCCAAGGTCGCGGGAGTTCGGGGGAGACCCAGTACTTC. Its translation is CASSPQGRGSSGETQYF.

The V call is TRBV7-9, the J call TRBJ2-5; perhaps TRBD2 as D (7 bases). CDR1 is SEHNR and CDR2 is FQNEAQ in the germline V gene (reference sequence). The CDR3 is 15 amino acids. Trimming cost V 1 base and J 3 bases, with 12 bases left between them. For the CDR3, the DNA is TGTGCCAGCAGCTTAGGATGGGGGGGCGAAGAGACCCAGTACTTC. Translation gives CASSLGWGGEETQYF. The variable domain in full, with the rest retrieved from reference TRBV7-9 and TRBJ2-5, is DTGVSQNPRHKITKRGQNVTFRCDPISEHNRLYWYRQTLGQGPEFLTYFQNEAQLEKSRLLSDRFSAERPKGSFSTLEIQRTEQGDSAMYLCASSLGWGGEETQYFGPGTRLLVL.

Of note for this clonotype: A single base separates this from a much larger clone, so it may be a read error. V and J are TRBV10-3 and TRBJ2-1; D is unresolved. This CDR3 is 15 amino acids long. With 10 bases removed from V and 6 bases from J, the gap between germline ends came to 22 bases. In germline, CDR1 is ENHRY, CDR2 SYGVKD. The DNA of the CDR3 is TGTGCCACCCAGCTAGATGTGATTATAGCCAATGAGCAGTTCTTC. Its translation: CATQLDVIIANEQFF.

The chain links TRBV6-1 to TRBJ2-6; TRBD1 agrees at 9 bases. There are 19 residues in the CDR3. The J segment lost 0 bases and the V segment lost 6 bases, leaving 12 bases of the junction unmatched. Germline-derived CDR1 and CDR2 are MNHNS and SASEGT. This chain's CDR3 is CASRKQGALRHSGANVLTF. CDR3 bases: TGTGCCAGCAGAAAACAGGGGGCCCTTAGGCACTCTGGGGCCAACGTCCTGACTTTC.

The chain recombines TRBV29-1 with TRBJ2-5; 13 bases agree with TRBD2. Germline CDR1 SQVTM, CDR2 ANQGSEA. The ends lost 5 bases at V and 5 bases at J; junction bases unmatched: 11. This CDR3 comprises 16 residues. CDR3 DNA sequence: TGCAGCGTTTCTAGGGGAGGACTAGCGGGAGCCGAGACCCAGTACTTC. This translates into CSVSRGGLAGAETQYF.

In DNA, the CDR3 is TGTGCCAGCAGTTTGGGTCCGGGTCAGGGGAGGGAGACCCAGTACTTC. Residues: CASSLGPGQGRETQYF. V and J are TRBV12-3 or TRBV12-4 and TRBJ2-5, with D perhaps TRBD1 or TRBD2 (6 bases each). Trimming left V 3 bases short and J 5 bases short, with 19 bases between. The length of the CDR3 is 16 residues.

This clonotype was detected a few times. This chain links TRBV29-1 with TRBJ2-2; TRBD2 might be the D (6 bases). Germline V gene lookup returns CDR1 SQVTM and CDR2 ANQGSEA. V lost 0 bases, J lost 4 bases, and 9 bases lay in between. The CDR3 spans 14 residues. CDR3 sequence: CSVEDRRGTGELFF. The CDR3 DNA follows: TGCAGCGTTGAAGATCGGAGGGGCACCGGGGAGCTGTTTTTT.

The rearrangement joins TRBV10-3 to TRBJ2-5; TRBD2 aligns across 14 bases. Germline CDR1 reads ENHRY; CDR2 reads SYGVKD. With V trimmed by 0 bases and J by 5 bases, 8 bases remained unmatched. This CDR3 has 18 amino acids. The CDR3 is CAISESTSGGADLETQYF. The CDR3 nucleotides are TGTGCCATCAGTGAGTCGACTAGCGGGGGGGCTGATTTGGAGACCCAGTACTTC.

The chain recombines TRBV27 with TRBJ2-7, with a tentative D call TRBD1 (6 bases). CDR1 is MNHEY and CDR2 is SMNVEV in the germline V gene (reference sequence). CDR3 length: 15 residues. V was trimmed by 7 bases and J by 3 bases, leaving 19 bases between them. The CDR3 DNA reads as TGTGCCAGCATCTCAACCGGAACAGGGTACTACGAGCAGTACTTC. This encodes CASISTGTGYYEQYF.